These 24 T cell receptor beta chains were all obtained from the same sample, sequenced in a study of blood T cell repertoires in COVID-19. Sequencing was performed with immunoSEQ multiplex PCR; in TCRdb, only in-frame clones are kept and a portion is missing. Of about 50,000 clones in the sample, roughly 90% were seen once. Sample: peripheral blood. These receptors all come from a human donor in a cohort sampled during active COVID-19.

By share, this clone counts as medium-sized (0.01 to 0.1%). The CDR3 here is CASSFGGNGYTF. For the CDR3, the DNA is TGTGCCAGCAGTTTTGGGGGGAATGGCTACACCTTC. This chain links TRBV12-3 or TRBV12-4 with TRBJ1-2, with D possibly matching TRBD1 (5 bases). The V and J ends lost 3 bases and 6 bases respectively, with 8 bases between them. The length of the CDR3 is 12 residues.

J is TRBJ2-1 and V is TRBV13; 8 bases are shared with TRBD2. Looked up from germline, CDR1 is PRHDT and CDR2 is FYEKMQ (reference sequence). Germline trimming cut 5 bases from V and 3 bases from J; bases unmatched to any gene: 12. The CDR3 covers 17 residues. The CDR3 loop reads CASSRRGGRADYNEQFF. The CDR3 bases are TGTGCCAGCAGCCGACGGGGGGGCAGGGCTGACTACAATGAGCAGTTCTTC.

This chain joins TRBV12-5 and TRBJ1-3; unclear D gene. This CDR3 region has 16 residues. Germline lookup yields CDR1 LGHNT and CDR2 FRNRAP. V was shortened by 3 bases and J by 0 bases, with 12 bases between the two germline ends. CDR3 in DNA: TGTGCTAGTGGTTTTTGGGCAGGAAGCTCTGGAAACACCATATATTTT. Amino acids: CASGFWAGSSGNTIYF.

This clone was detected a few times. J is TRBJ1-3 and V is TRBV7-2; D is unclear. This CDR3 is 15 amino acids long. With 0 bases removed from V and 7 bases from J, the gap between germline ends came to 13 bases. The germline V gene has CDR1 SGHTA and CDR2 FQGNSA. CDR3: CASSLASLEGNTIYF. Written as DNA, the CDR3 is TGTGCCAGCAGCTTAGCGTCTTTAGAGGGCAACACCATATATTTT.

This sequence joins TRBV6-2 or TRBV6-3 and TRBJ2-5; the D is unclear. The CDR3 runs 14 residues. CDR1 and CDR2 (germline): MNHEY, SVGEGT. V gave up 0 bases and J gave up 5 bases, with 10 bases separating them. Here the CDR3 reads CASSYSSPWETQYF. CDR3 coding DNA: TGTGCCAGCAGTTACTCGAGCCCATGGGAGACCCAGTACTTC.

The chain is built from TRBV9 and TRBJ2-2, with D uncertain. V was pared by 3 bases and J by 0 bases, with 6 bases between. The germline V gene encodes CDR1 SGDLS and CDR2 YYNGEE. CDR3 length: 14 residues. CDR3 amino acids: CASSATTNTGELFF. CDR3 DNA: TGTGCCAGCAGCGCAACAACGAACACCGGGGAGCTGTTTTTT.

The genes are TRBV11-2 and TRBJ2-2; TRBD2 agrees at 11 bases. The CDR3 is 16 residues long. The germline CDR1 and CDR2 sequences are SGHAT and FQNNGV. V dropped 5 bases and J dropped 1; count of bases not matched to a gene: 3. The CDR3 spells CASSRLAGGNTGELFF. Here the CDR3 DNA reads TGTGCCAGCAGCCGTCTAGCGGGGGGGAACACCGGGGAGCTGTTTTTT.

The V call is TRBV7-9, the J call TRBJ1-2, with D possibly TRBD1 on 6 matching bases. Trimming stripped 5 bases from V and 5 bases from J, with 18 bases between. CDR1 is SEHNR and CDR2 is FQNEAQ in the germline V gene (reference sequence). This CDR3 comprises 15 residues. The CDR3 DNA reads as TGTGCCAGCAGCCAGACCGACAGGCTCTTATATGGCTACACCTTC. Its translation: CASSQTDRLLYGYTF. Supplemented by reference TRBV7-9 and TRBJ1-2, the full variable domain reads DTGVSQNPRHKITKRGQNVTFRCDPISEHNRLYWYRQTLGQGPEFLTYFQNEAQLEKSRLLSDRFSAERPKGSFSTLEIQRTEQGDSAMYLCASSQTDRLLYGYTFGSGTRLTVV.

The rearrangement joins TRBV7-2 to TRBJ1-5; 8 bases are a match to TRBD1. The CDR3 runs to 15 residues. J gave up 3 bases and V 2 bases, and 3 bases lay outside the gene matches. Germline V gives CDR1 SGHTA, CDR2 FQGNSA. In DNA form, the CDR3 reads TGTGCCAGCAGCTTACAGGGGGCCCCCAATCAGCCCCAGCATTTT. Translation gives CASSLQGAPNQPQHF.

The J gene is TRBJ2-1, the V gene TRBV10-3; perhaps TRBD2 as D (6 bases). The V end lost 2 bases, the J end lost 4 bases, and 12 bases lay between the germline ends. Per the germline V gene, CDR1 is ENHRY and CDR2 is SYGVKD. The CDR3 consists of 15 residues. The CDR3 reads CAISERDGTYNEQFF. CDR3 nucleotide sequence: TGTGCCATCAGTGAGAGGGACGGGACTTACAATGAGCAGTTCTTC.

The rearrangement links TRBV7-2 to TRBJ2-7; D is possibly TRBD1 (6 bases). The V gene's germline CDR1 is SGHTA and CDR2 FQGNSA. The CDR3 runs to 15 residues. The V end was cut by 5 bases, the J end by 3 bases, with 17 bases between. DNA of the CDR3: TGTGCCAGCAGCCCCCCAAACAGGGATTACTACGAGCAGTACTTC. This sequence encodes CASSPPNRDYYEQYF.

The chain combines TRBV7-6 with TRBJ2-5; the match to TRBD2 covers 11 bases. V gave up 3 bases and J gave up 5 bases; unmatched junction bases: 8. This CDR3 has 16 residues. The germline V gene encodes CDR1 SGHVS and CDR2 FNYEAQ. The CDR3 protein is CASSFSSGGSEETQYF. In nucleotides, the CDR3 is TGTGCCAGCAGCTTCTCTAGCGGGGGGTCTGAGGAGACCCAGTACTTC.

The chain is built from TRBV10-3 and TRBJ2-2, with D possibly matching TRBD2 (6 bases). This CDR3 region has 17 residues. V was pared by 3 bases and J by 4 bases, with 18 bases between. CDR1 and CDR2 (germline): ENHRY, SYGVKD. CDR3 sequence reads: CAISDPAARRGTGELFF. The CDR3 DNA reads TGTGCCATCAGTGACCCGGCAGCGCGGCGGGGCACCGGGGAGCTGTTTTTT.

V gene TRBV4-3 combines with J gene TRBJ1-2; D ambiguous. The ends were cut back, 3 bases at V and 7 bases at J, with 12 bases in the middle. Germline CDR1 LGHNA, CDR2 YSLEER. The CDR3 length is 13 residues. The CDR3 DNA is TGCGCCAGCAGCCACCGAGGGAGGGCTGGCTACACCTTC. It codes for CASSHRGRAGYTF.

The rearrangement uses TRBV9 and TRBJ1-1, with D possibly being TRBD1 (5 bases). The CDR3 consists of 14 residues. The V gene's germline CDR1 is SGDLS and CDR2 YYNGEE. The V and J ends lost 2 bases and 1 base respectively, with 9 bases between them. CDR3 DNA: TGTGCCAGCAGCGTGGATACAGGGAACACTGAAGCTTTCTTT. This sequence encodes CASSVDTGNTEAFF.

This rearrangement joins TRBV9 to TRBJ1-1, with 7 bases that match TRBD1. Germline V CDR1 and CDR2: SGDLS, YYNGEE. The CDR3 is made up of 15 amino acids. Trimming cost V 3 bases and J 0 bases; bases outside gene matches: 5. In DNA form, the CDR3 reads TGTGCCAGCAGCGCCGGGACAGCCATGAACACTGAAGCTTTCTTT. Translating gives CASSAGTAMNTEAFF.

The genes are TRBV6-5 and TRBJ2-6; unclear D gene. Trimming took 0 bases from V and 4 from J, leaving 10 bases between them. Per germline, CDR1 MNHEY and CDR2 SVGAGI. The CDR3 covers 16 residues. The CDR3: CASSYSARSGANVLTF. The CDR3 bases are TGTGCCAGCAGTTACTCTGCGCGTTCCGGGGCCAACGTCCTGACTTTC.

This clone was detected only once. The J gene is TRBJ2-2, the V gene TRBV5-1, with 12 bases matching TRBD2. The germline V gene encodes CDR1 SGHRS and CDR2 YFSETQ. The CDR3 sequence is 16 residues long. J was trimmed by 7 bases and V by 4 bases; bases with no gene match: 8. The CDR3 coding sequence is TGCGCCAGCAGCCTACTGGGACTAGCGGGCGGCGGGGAGCTGTTTTTT. It is translated as CASSLLGLAGGGELFF.

V gene TRBV18 combines with J gene TRBJ2-7, with 9 positions matching TRBD1. This CDR3 comprises 16 residues. With 1 base clipped from V and 2 bases from J, the junction kept 6 bases outside the gene matches. CDR1 is KGHSH, CDR2 LQKENI, per germline. CDR3: CASSPRAGQGTYEQYF. In DNA form, the CDR3 reads TGTGCCAGCTCACCACGGGCGGGACAGGGCACCTACGAGCAGTACTTC.

This chain joins TRBV6-5 and TRBJ2-1, with D unresolved. Germline V CDR1 and CDR2: MNHEY, SVGAGI. V lost 9 bases, J lost 6 bases, and 9 bases lay in between. There are 11 residues in the CDR3. The DNA for the CDR3 is TGTGCCAGTACGCGCGGCAATGAGCAGTTCTTC. This codes for CASTRGNEQFF.

The chain carries TRBV29-1 and TRBJ1-1, with 7 bases fitting TRBD1. This CDR3 has 12 amino acids. Germline CDR1 is SQVTM and CDR2 is ANQGSEA. V lost 7 bases and J lost 1; bases outside the gene matches: 3. CDR3 region: CSATGWNTEAFF. In DNA form, the CDR3 reads TGCAGCGCGACAGGGTGGAACACTGAAGCTTTCTTT.

The chain is built from TRBV6-5 and TRBJ2-4; 10 nucleotides agree with TRBD1. V trimming: 6 bases; J trimming: 0 bases; junction bases outside the gene matches: 2. CDR1 and CDR2 (germline): MNHEY, SVGAGI. CDR3 length: 15 amino acids. This CDR3 reads CASRGTGVAKNIQYF. The CDR3 bases are TGTGCCAGCAGAGGGACAGGGGTAGCCAAAAACATTCAGTACTTC.

This CDR3 reads CASSLSLVLLSYEQYF. The DNA for the CDR3 is TGTGCCAGCAGTTTATCCTTGGTCCTACTCTCCTACGAGCAGTACTTC. The rearrangement uses TRBV28 and TRBJ2-7; D uncertain. Germline V gives CDR1 MDHEN, CDR2 SYDVKM. V was pared by 1 base and J by 0 bases, with 13 bases between. There are 16 residues in the CDR3.

The chain uses TRBV4-1 and TRBJ1-2; TRBD1 matches 9 bases. V shed 3 bases and J 8 bases; nucleotides not matched to a gene: 7. CDR1 MGHRA and CDR2 YSYEKL come from the germline V gene. The CDR3 has 14 amino acids. The CDR3 spells CASSHRDRGEGYTF. The CDR3 nucleotides are TGCGCCAGCAGCCATCGCGACAGGGGGGAAGGCTACACCTTC.